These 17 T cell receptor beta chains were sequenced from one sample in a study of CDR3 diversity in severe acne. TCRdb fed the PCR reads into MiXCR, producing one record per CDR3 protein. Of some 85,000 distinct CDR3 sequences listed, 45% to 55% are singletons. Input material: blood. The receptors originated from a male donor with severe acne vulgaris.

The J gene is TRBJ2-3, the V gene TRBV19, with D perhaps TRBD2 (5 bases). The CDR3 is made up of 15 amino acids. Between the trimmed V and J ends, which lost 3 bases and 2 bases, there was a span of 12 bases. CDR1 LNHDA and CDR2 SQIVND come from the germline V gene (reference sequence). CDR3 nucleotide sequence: TGTGCCAGTAGTATGGAGGAGACGTCCACAGATACGCAGTATTTT. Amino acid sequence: CASSMEETSTDTQYF.

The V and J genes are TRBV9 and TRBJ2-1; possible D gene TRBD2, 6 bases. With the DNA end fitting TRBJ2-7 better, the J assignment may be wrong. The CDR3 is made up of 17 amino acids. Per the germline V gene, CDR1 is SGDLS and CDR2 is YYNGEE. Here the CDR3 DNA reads TGTGCCAGCAGCCTAGACGGGGGAGCGGACCCCTACAATGAGCAGTACTTC. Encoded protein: CASSLDGGADPYNEQYF.

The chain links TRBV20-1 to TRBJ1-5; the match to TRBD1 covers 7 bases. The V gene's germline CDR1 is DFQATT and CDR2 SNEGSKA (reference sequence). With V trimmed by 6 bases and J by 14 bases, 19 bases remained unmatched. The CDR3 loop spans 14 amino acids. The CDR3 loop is CSATRTGTQTNEHF. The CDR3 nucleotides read TGCAGTGCCACACGGACAGGAACTCAGACCAATGAGCATTTT.

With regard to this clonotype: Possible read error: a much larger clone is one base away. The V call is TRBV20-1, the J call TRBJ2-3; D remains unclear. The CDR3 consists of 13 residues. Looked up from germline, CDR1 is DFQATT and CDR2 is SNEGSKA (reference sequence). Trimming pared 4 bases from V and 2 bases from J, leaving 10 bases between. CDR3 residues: CSANSQNTDTQYF. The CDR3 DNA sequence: TGCAGTGCTAATAGTCAGAACACAGATACGCAGTATTTT.

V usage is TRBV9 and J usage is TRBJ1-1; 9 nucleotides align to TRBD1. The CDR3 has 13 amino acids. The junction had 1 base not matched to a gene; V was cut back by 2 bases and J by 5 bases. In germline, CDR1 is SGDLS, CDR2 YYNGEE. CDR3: CASSVDRGTEAFF. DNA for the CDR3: TGTGCCAGCAGCGTGGACAGGGGTACTGAAGCTTTCTTT.

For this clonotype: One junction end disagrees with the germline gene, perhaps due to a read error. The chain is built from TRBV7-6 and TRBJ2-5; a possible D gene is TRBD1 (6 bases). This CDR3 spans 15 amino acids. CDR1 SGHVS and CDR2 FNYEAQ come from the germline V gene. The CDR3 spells CASSQNPGVEETQYF. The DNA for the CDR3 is TGCGCCAGCAGCCAGAACCCAGGGGTAGAAGAGACCCAGTACTTC.

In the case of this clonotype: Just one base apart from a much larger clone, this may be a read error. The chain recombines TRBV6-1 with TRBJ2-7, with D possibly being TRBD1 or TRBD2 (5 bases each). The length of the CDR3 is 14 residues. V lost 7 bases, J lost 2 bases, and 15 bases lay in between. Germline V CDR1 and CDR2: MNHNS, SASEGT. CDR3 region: CASTGTESPYEQYF. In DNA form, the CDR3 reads TGTGCCAGCACCGGGACGGAGAGCCCCTACGAGCAGTACTTC.

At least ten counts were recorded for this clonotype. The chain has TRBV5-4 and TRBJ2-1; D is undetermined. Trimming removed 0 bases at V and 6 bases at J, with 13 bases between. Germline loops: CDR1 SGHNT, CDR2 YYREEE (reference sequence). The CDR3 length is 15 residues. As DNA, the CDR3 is TGTGCCAGCAGCTTGGGAAGCGCACCCATCAATGAGCAGTTCTTC. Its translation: CASSLGSAPINEQFF.

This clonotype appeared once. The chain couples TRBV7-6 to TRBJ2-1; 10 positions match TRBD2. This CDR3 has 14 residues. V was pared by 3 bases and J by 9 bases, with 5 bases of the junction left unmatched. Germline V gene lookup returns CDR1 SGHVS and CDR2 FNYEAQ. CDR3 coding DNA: TGTGCCAGCAGCTTGGCCGGGACTAGCGTTGAGCAGTTCTTC. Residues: CASSLAGTSVEQFF.

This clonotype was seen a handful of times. The CDR3 is CASSLSRTGVTGELFF. The CDR3 nucleotides are TGTGCCAGCAGCTTATCTCGGACTGGTGTCACCGGGGAGCTGTTTTTT. The rearrangement uses TRBV11-2 and TRBJ2-2; D might be TRBD2 (5 bases). CDR1 and CDR2 from the germline V gene are SGHAT and FQNNGV. V was clipped by 2 bases and J by 4 bases, with 14 bases between them. This CDR3 is 16 amino acids long.

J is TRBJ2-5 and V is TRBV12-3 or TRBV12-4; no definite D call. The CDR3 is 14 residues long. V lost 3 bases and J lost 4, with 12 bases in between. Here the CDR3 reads CASSFLGLGETQYF. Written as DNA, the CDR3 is TGTGCCAGCAGTTTCCTGGGTTTGGGAGAGACCCAGTACTTC.

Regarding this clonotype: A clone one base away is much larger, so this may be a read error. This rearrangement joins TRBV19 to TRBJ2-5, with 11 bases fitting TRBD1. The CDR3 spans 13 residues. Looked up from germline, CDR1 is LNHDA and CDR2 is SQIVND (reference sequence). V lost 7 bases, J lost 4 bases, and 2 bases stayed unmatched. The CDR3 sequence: CASMDRGRETQYF. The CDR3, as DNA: TGTGCCAGTATGGACAGGGGGCGAGAGACCCAGTACTTC.

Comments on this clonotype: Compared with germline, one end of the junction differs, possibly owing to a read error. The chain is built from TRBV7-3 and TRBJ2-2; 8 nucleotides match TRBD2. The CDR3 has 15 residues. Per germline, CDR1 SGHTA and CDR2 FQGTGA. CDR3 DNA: TGTGCCAGCAGAGACGGGGGGGCGAACACCGGGGAGCTGCTTTTT. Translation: CASRDGGANTGELLF. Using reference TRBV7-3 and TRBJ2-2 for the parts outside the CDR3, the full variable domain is GAGVSQTPSNKVTEKGKYVELRCDPISGHTALYWYRQSLGQGPEFLIYFQGTGAADDSGLPNDRFFAVRPEGSVSTLKIQRTERGDSAVYLCASRDGGANTGELLFGEGSRLTVL.

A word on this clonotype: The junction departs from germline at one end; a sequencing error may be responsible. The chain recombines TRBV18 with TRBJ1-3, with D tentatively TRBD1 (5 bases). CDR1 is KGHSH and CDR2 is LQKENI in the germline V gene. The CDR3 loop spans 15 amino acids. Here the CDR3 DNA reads TGTGCCAGCTCCCCGGGACGACTCTATGGAAACACCATACATTTT. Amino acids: CASSPGRLYGNTIHF.

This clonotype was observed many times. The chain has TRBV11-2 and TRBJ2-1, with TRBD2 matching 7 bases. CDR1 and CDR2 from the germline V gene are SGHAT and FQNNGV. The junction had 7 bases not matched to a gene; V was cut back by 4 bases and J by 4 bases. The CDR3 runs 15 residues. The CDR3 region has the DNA TGTGCCAGCAGCTGGTTGGCTAGCGGTTACAATGAGCAGTTCTTC. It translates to CASSWLASGYNEQFF.

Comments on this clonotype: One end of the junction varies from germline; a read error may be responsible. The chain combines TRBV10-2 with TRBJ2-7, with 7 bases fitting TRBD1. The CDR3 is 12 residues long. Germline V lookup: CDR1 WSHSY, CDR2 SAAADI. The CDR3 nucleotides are TGTGCCAGCAGCGTGGCAGGGGGCGAGCAGTACTTC. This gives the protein CASSVAGGEQYF.

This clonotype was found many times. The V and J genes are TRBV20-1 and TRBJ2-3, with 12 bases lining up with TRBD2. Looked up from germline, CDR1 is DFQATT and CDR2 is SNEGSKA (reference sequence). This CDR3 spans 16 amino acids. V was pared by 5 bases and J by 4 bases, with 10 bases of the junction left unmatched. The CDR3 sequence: CSALIGGTSGPDTQYF. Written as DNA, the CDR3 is TGCAGTGCTCTGATAGGGGGGACTAGCGGGCCAGATACGCAGTATTTT.